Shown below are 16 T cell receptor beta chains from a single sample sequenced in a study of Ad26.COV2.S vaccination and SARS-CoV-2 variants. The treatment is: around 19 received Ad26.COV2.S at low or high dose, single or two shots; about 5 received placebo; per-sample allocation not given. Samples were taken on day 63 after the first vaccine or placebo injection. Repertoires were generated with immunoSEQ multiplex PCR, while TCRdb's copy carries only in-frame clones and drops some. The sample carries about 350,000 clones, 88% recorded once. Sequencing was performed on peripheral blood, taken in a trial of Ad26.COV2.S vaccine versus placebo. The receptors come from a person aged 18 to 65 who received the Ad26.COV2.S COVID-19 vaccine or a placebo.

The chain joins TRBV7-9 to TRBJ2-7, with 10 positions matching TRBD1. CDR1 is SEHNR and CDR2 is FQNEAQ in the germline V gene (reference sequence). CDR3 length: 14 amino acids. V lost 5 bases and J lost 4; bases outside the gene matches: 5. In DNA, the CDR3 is TGTGCCAGCAGCCACCGGGACAGGGGATACGAGCAGTACTTC. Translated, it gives CASSHRDRGYEQYF.

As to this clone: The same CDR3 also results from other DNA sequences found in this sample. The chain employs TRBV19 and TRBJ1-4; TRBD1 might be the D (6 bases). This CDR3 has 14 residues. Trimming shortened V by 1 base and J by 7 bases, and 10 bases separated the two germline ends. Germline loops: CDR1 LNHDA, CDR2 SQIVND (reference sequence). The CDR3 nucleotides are TGTGCCAGTAGTATAGGGGGGCTTGGTGAAAAACTGTTTTTT. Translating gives CASSIGGLGEKLFF.

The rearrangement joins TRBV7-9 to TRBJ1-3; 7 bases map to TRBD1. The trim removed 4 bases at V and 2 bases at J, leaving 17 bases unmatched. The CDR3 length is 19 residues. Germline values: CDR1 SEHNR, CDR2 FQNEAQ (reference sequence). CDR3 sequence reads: CASSSPGGGRLFTGNTIYF. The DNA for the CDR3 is TGTGCCAGCAGCTCCCCAGGGGGGGGGCGTTTGTTTACTGGAAACACCATATATTTT.

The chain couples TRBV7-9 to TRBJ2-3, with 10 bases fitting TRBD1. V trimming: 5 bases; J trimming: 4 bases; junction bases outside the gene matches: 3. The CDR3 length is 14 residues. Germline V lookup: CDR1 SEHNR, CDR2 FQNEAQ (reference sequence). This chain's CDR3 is CASSPGQGADTQYF. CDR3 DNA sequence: TGTGCCAGCAGCCCCGGACAGGGGGCAGATACGCAGTATTTT.

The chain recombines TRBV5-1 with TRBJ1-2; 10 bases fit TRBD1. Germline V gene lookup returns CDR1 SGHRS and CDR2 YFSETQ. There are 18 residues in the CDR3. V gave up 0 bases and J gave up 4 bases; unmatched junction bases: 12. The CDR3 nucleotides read TGCGCCAGCAGCTTGGCCAAACAGACAGGGGGCGCGAGCTATGGCTACACCTTC. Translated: CASSLAKQTGGASYGYTF. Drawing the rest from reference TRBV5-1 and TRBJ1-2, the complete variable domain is KAGVTQTPRYLIKTRGQQVTLSCSPISGHRSVSWYQQTPGQGLQFLFEYFSETQRNKGNFPGRFSGRQFSNSRSEMNVSTLELGDSALYLCASSLAKQTGGASYGYTFGSGTRLTVV.

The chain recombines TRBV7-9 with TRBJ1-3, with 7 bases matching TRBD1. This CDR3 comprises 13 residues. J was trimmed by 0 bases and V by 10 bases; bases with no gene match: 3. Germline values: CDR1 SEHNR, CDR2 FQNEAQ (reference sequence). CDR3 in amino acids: CATSGGSGNTIYF. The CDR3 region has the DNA TGTGCCACGTCAGGGGGCTCTGGAAACACCATATATTTT.

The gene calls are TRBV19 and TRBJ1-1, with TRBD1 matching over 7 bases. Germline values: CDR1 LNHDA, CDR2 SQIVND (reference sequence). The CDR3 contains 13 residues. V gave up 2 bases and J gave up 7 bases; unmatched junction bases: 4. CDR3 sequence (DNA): TGTGCCAGTAGTATAACAGGGGACTATGAAGCTTTCTTT. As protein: CASSITGDYEAFF.

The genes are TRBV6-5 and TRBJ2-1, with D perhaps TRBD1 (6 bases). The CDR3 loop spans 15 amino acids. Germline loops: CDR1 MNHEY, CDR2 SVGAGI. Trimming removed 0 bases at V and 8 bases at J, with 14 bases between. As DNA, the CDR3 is TGTGCCAGCAGTTACTCGACAGGCGAGTCGGATGAGCAGTTCTTC. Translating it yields CASSYSTGESDEQFF.

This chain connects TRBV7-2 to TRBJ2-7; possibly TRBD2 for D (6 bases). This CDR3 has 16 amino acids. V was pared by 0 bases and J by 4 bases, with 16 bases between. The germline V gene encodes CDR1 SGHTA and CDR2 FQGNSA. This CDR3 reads CASSLARAGTGYEQYF. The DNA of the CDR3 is TGTGCCAGCAGCTTAGCGCGGGCAGGGACTGGGTACGAGCAGTACTTC.

CDR3 DNA sequence: TGTGCCAGCTCACCGGGACTAGCGGGGCTCGATGAGCAGTTCTTC. The encoded protein is CASSPGLAGLDEQFF. J is TRBJ2-1 and V is TRBV18; 13 positions agree with TRBD2. The CDR3 has 15 amino acids. Looked up from germline, CDR1 is KGHSH and CDR2 is LQKENI. V shed 3 bases and J 8 bases; nucleotides not matched to a gene: 4.

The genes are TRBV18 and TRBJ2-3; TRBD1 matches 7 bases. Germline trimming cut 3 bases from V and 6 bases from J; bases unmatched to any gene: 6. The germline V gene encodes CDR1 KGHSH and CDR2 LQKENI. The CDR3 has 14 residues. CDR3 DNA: TGTGCCAGCTCACCGAGACAGGGTTTGGATACGCAGTATTTT. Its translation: CASSPRQGLDTQYF.

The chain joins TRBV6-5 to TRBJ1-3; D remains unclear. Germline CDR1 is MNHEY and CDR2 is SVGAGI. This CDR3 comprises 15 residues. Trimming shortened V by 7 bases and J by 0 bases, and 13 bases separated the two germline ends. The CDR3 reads CASTEARVSGNTIYF. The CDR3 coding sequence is TGTGCCAGCACCGAGGCCCGGGTCTCTGGAAACACCATATATTTT.

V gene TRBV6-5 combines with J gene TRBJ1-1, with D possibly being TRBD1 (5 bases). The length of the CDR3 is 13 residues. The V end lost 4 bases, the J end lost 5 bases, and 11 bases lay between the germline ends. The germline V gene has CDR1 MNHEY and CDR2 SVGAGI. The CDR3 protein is CASSWGGSTEAFF. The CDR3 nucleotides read TGTGCCAGCAGTTGGGGGGGTAGTACTGAAGCTTTCTTT.

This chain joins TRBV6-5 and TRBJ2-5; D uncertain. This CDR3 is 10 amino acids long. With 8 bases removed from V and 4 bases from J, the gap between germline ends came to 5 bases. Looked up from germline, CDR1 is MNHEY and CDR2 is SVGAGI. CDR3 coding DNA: TGTGCCAGCGGAATAGAGACCCAGTACTTC. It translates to CASGIETQYF.

The CDR3 sequence: CAWRGLDTEAFF. DNA for the CDR3: TGTGCCTGGAGGGGGCTGGACACTGAAGCTTTCTTT. The chain couples TRBV30 to TRBJ1-1; possibly TRBD1 for D (5 bases). V shed 3 bases and J shed 3 bases, with 8 bases lying between them. The CDR3 has 12 amino acids. Germline loops: CDR1 GTSNPN, CDR2 SVGIG (reference sequence).

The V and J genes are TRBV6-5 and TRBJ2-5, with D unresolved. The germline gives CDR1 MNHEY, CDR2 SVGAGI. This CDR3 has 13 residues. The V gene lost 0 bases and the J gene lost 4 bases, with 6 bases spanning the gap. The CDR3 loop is CASSYSLGETQYF. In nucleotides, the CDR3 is TGTGCCAGCAGTTACTCCTTAGGAGAGACCCAGTACTTC.